These 27 T cell receptor beta chains originate from one sample sequenced in a study of CD8 T cells in ankylosing spondylitis. A single record per CDR3 protein comes from TCRdb applying MiXCR to the 5' RACE reads. The sample lists around 150,000 distinct CDR3 sequences; about a sixth were seen once. Sequencing was done on a sample of blood, either unsorted or a sorted T cell fraction (not recorded which). The source of these receptors is a male donor with ankylosing spondylitis or in good health (not recorded which).

In its sample, this clonotype was seen many times. The chain links TRBV29-1 to TRBJ2-7; D may be TRBD2 (5 bases). CDR3 length: 15 residues. V was cut by 1 base and J by 5 bases, with 18 bases left in between. The germline gives CDR1 SQVTM, CDR2 ANQGSEA. The CDR3: CSVEAPGKVFDEQYF. The CDR3, as DNA: TGCAGCGTTGAAGCCCCGGGAAAAGTTTTCGACGAGCAGTACTTC.

This clonotype was observed a few times. This chain links TRBV4-2 with TRBJ1-2, with 8 positions matching TRBD1. This CDR3 is 16 amino acids long. Trimming at V came to 4 bases and at J to 2 bases, leaving 9 bases not matched to a gene. Germline CDR1 LGHNA, CDR2 YNFKEQ. The DNA of the CDR3 is TGTGCCAGCAGCCCCGCCTCATCAGGGGGCAACTATGGCTACACCTTC. It encodes CASSPASSGGNYGYTF.

The chain links TRBV7-9 to TRBJ1-1; possible D gene TRBD1, 6 bases. Germline V CDR1 and CDR2: SEHNR, FQNEAQ (reference sequence). This CDR3 has 13 amino acids. V was shortened by 8 bases and J by 0 bases, with 10 bases between the two germline ends. The CDR3 sequence: CASGGGLNTEAFF. The CDR3 nucleotides read TGTGCCAGCGGTGGGGGCTTGAACACTGAAGCTTTCTTT.

The table lists this clonotype with a few counts. For the CDR3, the DNA is TGTGCCAGTAGTATCCTAAATGTTCTAGCGGGAAGAAATGAGCAGTTCTTC. Residues: CASSILNVLAGRNEQFF. This chain links TRBV19 with TRBJ2-1, with 9 bases matching TRBD2. The CDR3 totals 17 residues. Germline V gene lookup returns CDR1 LNHDA and CDR2 SQIVND (reference sequence). J lost 7 bases, V lost 3 bases, and 13 bases had no gene match.

Ten or more counts support this clonotype. This chain joins TRBV5-6 and TRBJ2-7; D is undetermined. The CDR3 totals 13 residues. Germline values: CDR1 SGHDT, CDR2 YYEEEE. The V and J ends lost 4 bases and 3 bases respectively, with 11 bases between them. The CDR3 spells CASSPTSYYEQYF. The CDR3 DNA follows: TGTGCCAGCAGCCCGACCAGCTACTACGAGCAGTACTTC.

This clonotype occurred a few times. A much larger clone lies one base from this, so it may be a read error. The rearrangement links TRBV24-1 to TRBJ2-5; the D gene is possibly TRBD2 (6 bases). The CDR3 runs to 14 residues. Germline V gene data show CDR1 as KGHDR and CDR2 as SFDVKD. As DNA, the CDR3 is TGTGCCACCAGTGACTCGGACGGGAGAGAGGCCCAGTACTTC. It is translated as CATSDSDGREAQYF.

In this sample, this clonotype turned up many times. The rearrangement uses TRBV20-1 and TRBJ1-2; tentatively, D is TRBD1 (6 bases). V was pared by 0 bases and J by 4 bases, with 15 bases between. The CDR3 loop spans 15 amino acids. From germline, CDR1 is DFQATT and CDR2 SNEGSKA (reference sequence). CDR3 sequence reads: CSARDLETGSYGYTF. The CDR3 DNA reads TGCAGTGCTAGAGATCTAGAGACAGGTTCCTATGGCTACACCTTC.

The sample holds a few counts of this clonotype. V usage is TRBV5-1 and J usage is TRBJ1-1; D might be TRBD1 (5 bases). The CDR3 totals 15 residues. Germline-derived CDR1 and CDR2 are SGHRS and YFSETQ. V gave up 4 bases and J gave up 1 base, with 14 bases separating them. CDR3: CASSLGRGPNTEAFF. The CDR3, as DNA: TGCGCCAGCAGCCTGGGAAGGGGCCCGAACACTGAAGCTTTCTTT.

There are many counts of this clonotype. This chain links TRBV7-8 with TRBJ1-5; D is ambiguous. This CDR3 region has 14 residues. Trimming removed 4 bases from V and 7 bases from J, with 14 bases in between. In germline, CDR1 is SGHVS, CDR2 FQNEAQ. CDR3 sequence (DNA): TGTGCCAGCAGCTCTAAACCGGGCGGCCAGCCCCAGCATTTT. This codes for CASSSKPGGQPQHF.

The sample holds many counts of this clonotype. DNA for the CDR3: TGTGCCAGCAGTCCCAGGGGACTCTTAAGCTCCTATAATTCACCCCTCCACTTT. Encoded protein: CASSPRGLLSSYNSPLHF. The chain joins TRBV12-3 or TRBV12-4 to TRBJ1-6; a possible D gene is TRBD1 (6 bases). Trimming cost V 5 bases and J 0 bases, with 17 bases left between them. This CDR3 comprises 18 residues.

This chain links TRBV6-5 with TRBJ2-5; possible D gene TRBD1, 6 bases. The germline V gene encodes CDR1 MNHEY and CDR2 SVGAGI. This CDR3 spans 17 amino acids. V was clipped by 2 bases and J by 4 bases, with 20 bases between them. This CDR3 reads CASSYGGRVRGRETQYF. The DNA of the CDR3 is TGTGCCAGCAGTTACGGCGGTCGGGTCAGGGGTCGAGAGACCCAGTACTTC.

The V call is TRBV19, the J call TRBJ2-1, with D unresolved. CDR3 size: 11 residues. Germline V CDR1 and CDR2: LNHDA, SQIVND (reference sequence). The V and J ends lost 3 bases and 9 bases respectively, with 6 bases between them. The CDR3 loop is CASSILSEQFF. CDR3 sequence (DNA): TGTGCCAGTAGTATTTTGAGTGAGCAGTTCTTC.

This clonotype has ten or more counts. The genes are TRBV3-1 and TRBJ1-2, with TRBD1 matching over 8 bases. Germline trimming cut 4 bases from V and 0 bases from J; bases unmatched to any gene: 4. Per germline, CDR1 LGHDT and CDR2 YNNKEL (reference sequence). The CDR3 consists of 15 residues. The CDR3 region is CASSPGQAANYGYTF. CDR3 in DNA: TGTGCCAGCAGCCCGGGACAGGCGGCTAACTATGGCTACACCTTC.

This clonotype was counted ten times or more. The chain couples TRBV20-1 to TRBJ1-2, with D perhaps TRBD1 (6 bases). The ends were cut back, 3 bases at V and 5 bases at J, with 16 bases in the middle. This CDR3 contains 14 residues. CDR1 and CDR2 (germline): DFQATT, SNEGSKA (reference sequence). The CDR3 region is CSASGGLEGYGYTF. The CDR3, as DNA: TGCAGTGCTAGTGGGGGGCTGGAGGGGTATGGCTACACCTTC.

This chain uses TRBV10-3 with TRBJ1-4; TRBD1 matches 7 bases. This CDR3 has 14 amino acids. Germline trimming cut 2 bases from V and 8 bases from J; bases unmatched to any gene: 5. Germline-derived CDR1 and CDR2 are ENHRY and SYGVKD. CDR3 protein: CAISEDRAEEKLFF. In DNA form, the CDR3 reads TGTGCCATCAGTGAGGACAGGGCCGAGGAAAAACTGTTTTTT.

This chain uses TRBV20-1 with TRBJ2-1, with 8 nucleotides matching TRBD2. V gave up 5 bases and J gave up 0 bases; unmatched junction bases: 9. The germline V gene has CDR1 DFQATT and CDR2 SNEGSKA (reference sequence). There are 16 residues in the CDR3. CDR3 DNA sequence: TGCAGTGCTCTACCGACTAGCGCGAGCTCCTACAATGAGCAGTTCTTC. Amino acid sequence: CSALPTSASSYNEQFF.

This clonotype showed up many times. The rearrangement uses TRBV6-1 and TRBJ2-1, with TRBD1 identical over 10 bases. Germline values: CDR1 MNHNS, CDR2 SASEGT. The CDR3 runs 15 residues. The V segment lost 4 bases and the J segment 3 bases; nucleotides outside the gene matches: 3. CDR3 in DNA: TGTGCCAGCAGTGGACAGGGGGCTGGCTACAATGAGCAGTTCTTC. This sequence encodes CASSGQGAGYNEQFF.

This clonotype was picked up a small number of times. This chain uses TRBV10-3 with TRBJ1-4, with no clear D. The ends were cut back, 6 bases at V and 0 bases at J, with 8 bases in the middle. The CDR3 runs 14 residues. Germline CDR1 reads ENHRY; CDR2 reads SYGVKD. The CDR3 reads CAISADTTNEKLFF. CDR3 bases: TGTGCCATCAGCGCAGATACAACTAATGAAAAACTGTTTTTT.

Ten or more counts support this clonotype. The chain is built from TRBV5-1 and TRBJ2-2; D unclear. CDR1 and CDR2 (germline): SGHRS, YFSETQ. The germline V and J ends were trimmed by 4 bases and 0 bases, with 10 bases remaining between them. This CDR3 is built from 15 residues. The CDR3 nucleotides read TGCGCCAGCAGCCCGAACGGCGCGAACACCGGGGAGCTGTTTTTT. It is translated as CASSPNGANTGELFF. The full variable domain, its missing parts supplied by reference TRBV5-1 and TRBJ2-2, is KAGVTQTPRYLIKTRGQQVTLSCSPISGHRSVSWYQQTPGQGLQFLFEYFSETQRNKGNFPGRFSGRQFSNSRSEMNVSTLELGDSALYLCASSPNGANTGELFFGEGSRLTVL.

The chain uses TRBV5-1 and TRBJ2-7, with 14 bases aligning to TRBD2. After removal of 4 bases from V and 4 bases from J, the junction contained 7 bases not matched to a gene. CDR1 is SGHRS, CDR2 YFSETQ, per germline. This CDR3 region has 16 residues. The CDR3 spells CASSNGTSGRRYEQYF. CDR3 nucleotide sequence: TGCGCCAGCAGCAACGGGACTAGCGGGAGAAGGTACGAGCAGTACTTC.

The chain combines TRBV6-5 with TRBJ2-3, with D possibly TRBD2 on 5 matching bases. The ends were cut back, 7 bases at V and 1 base at J, with 9 bases in the middle. The germline V gene encodes CDR1 MNHEY and CDR2 SVGAGI. The CDR3 has 13 amino acids. CDR3 sequence reads: CASTSRGTDTQYF. The CDR3 coding sequence is TGTGCCAGCACCTCGAGGGGCACAGATACGCAGTATTTT.

The chain uses TRBV12-3 or TRBV12-4 and TRBJ2-1; TRBD2 agrees at 7 bases. V lost 7 bases and J lost 4; bases outside the gene matches: 7. This CDR3 comprises 14 residues. In DNA, the CDR3 is TGTGCCAGCACCAGAGCGGGATGGTACAATGAGCAGTTCTTC. It specifies CASTRAGWYNEQFF.

J is TRBJ1-2 and V is TRBV3-1; D possibly corresponds to TRBD1 (5 bases). This CDR3 comprises 14 residues. Trimming cost V 2 bases and J 3 bases, with 10 bases left between them. Germline loops: CDR1 LGHDT, CDR2 YNNKEL (reference sequence). CDR3 region: CASSQLDKDYGYTF. CDR3 coding DNA: TGTGCCAGCAGCCAACTGGACAAGGACTATGGCTACACCTTC.

This clonotype was seen only a few times. The chain joins TRBV7-2 to TRBJ1-5; D uncertain. The CDR3 consists of 14 residues. The V end lost 1 base, the J end lost 4 bases, and 8 bases lay between the germline ends. Germline CDR1 SGHTA, CDR2 FQGNSA. The CDR3 loop reads CASSLDLGNQPQHF. CDR3 nucleotides: TGTGCCAGCAGCTTAGATCTGGGAAATCAGCCCCAGCATTTT.

V is TRBV28 and J is TRBJ2-5; 10 bases fit TRBD1. Germline V gene sequence: CDR1 MDHEN, CDR2 SYDVKM. Germline trimming cut 5 bases from V and 5 bases from J; bases unmatched to any gene: 5. The CDR3 sequence is 14 residues long. The CDR3 loop reads CASSVLGQGETQYF. DNA for the CDR3: TGTGCCAGCAGTGTCCTGGGACAGGGGGAGACCCAGTACTTC.

This clonotype was observed a single time. With a much larger clone just one base away, this may be a read error. This chain connects TRBV3-1 to TRBJ2-1; 9 bases agree with TRBD2. CDR1 and CDR2 from the germline V gene are LGHDT and YNNKEL (reference sequence). The CDR3 covers 18 residues. Trimming cost V 0 bases and J 6 bases; bases outside gene matches: 12. The CDR3 region is CASSQDLPGLAQCNEQFF. As DNA, the CDR3 is TGTGCCAGCAGCCAAGATCTCCCGGGACTAGCTCAATGCAATGAGCAGTTCTTC.

The chain couples TRBV6-1 to TRBJ2-1; 7 bases line up with TRBD2. The V and J ends lost 8 bases and 4 bases, in that order; junction bases with no gene match: 5. The CDR3 is 13 residues long. Germline CDR1 is MNHNS and CDR2 is SASEGT. Here the CDR3 DNA reads TGTGCCAGCCTGAGCGGGGCATACAATGAGCAGTTCTTC. Its protein product is CASLSGAYNEQFF.